This is a list of T cell receptor beta chains from one sample in a study of post-analysis software for immune sequencing data. TCRdb passed the PCR reads through MiXCR, listing each CDR3 protein once. The sample lists some 260,000 distinct CDR3 sequences, around 34% occurring once. Sequenced sample: blood. The receptors were sampled from a girl aged 5 to 17 with multiple sclerosis. Each CDR3 is given with its conserved first and last residue. D genes are given only for firm matches. Not every row has a clone size; where given, it reads once, few, many or a size class.

size | length | J | V | D | CDR3 | DNA
. | 15 | TRBJ2-1 | TRBV29-1 | TRBD2 | CSVRASGGTLGERFF | TGCAGCGTTCGGGCCAGCGGGGGAACCCTGGGTGAGCGGTTCTTC
. | 14 | TRBJ1-1 | TRBV29-1 | TRBD1 | CSVMRTGLGTEAFF | TGCAGCGTAATGAGGACAGGCCTGGGCACTGAAGCTTTCTTT
. | 15 | TRBJ2-7 | TRBV3-1 | TRBD1 | CASSQDWTGAYEQYF | TGTGCCAGCAGCCAAGATTGGACAGGCGCCTACGAGCAGTACTTC
few | 13 | TRBJ2-7 | TRBV7-2 | . | CASSSDSSYEQYF | TGTGCCAGCAGCAGCGATTCTTCCTACGAGCAGTACTTC
many | 13 | TRBJ2-3 | TRBV20-1 | . | CSANRVSTDTQYF | TGCAGTGCTAACAGAGTTAGCACAGATACGCAGTATTTT
many | 15 | TRBJ2-1 | TRBV20-1 | . | CSARETQRAYNEQFF | TGCAGTGCTAGAGAGACCCAGCGGGCCTACAATGAGCAGTTCTTC
. | 15 | TRBJ2-1 | TRBV5-1 | TRBD2 | CASSSLAGGPGEQFF | TGCGCCAGCAGCTCATTAGCGGGGGGGCCCGGTGAGCAGTTCTTC
many | 13 | TRBJ2-1 | TRBV28 | . | CASNDGPYNEQFF | TGTGCCAGCAACGACGGCCCCTACAATGAGCAGTTCTTC
many | 14 | TRBJ2-5 | TRBV25-1 | TRBD1 | CASSDQGAQETQYF | TGTGCCAGCAGTGATCAGGGGGCGCAAGAGACCCAGTACTTC
many | 14 | TRBJ2-5 | TRBV7-2 | . | CASSPRPYRETQYF | TGTGCCAGCAGCCCCAGGCCCTATCGGGAGACCCAGTACTTC
. | 13 | TRBJ2-7 | TRBV7-9 | . | CASSLGDNYEQYF | TGTGCCAGCAGCTTGGGGGACAACTACGAGCAGTACTTC
. | 14 | TRBJ2-1 | TRBV5-1 | . | CASSLESQADEQFF | TGCGCCAGCAGCTTGGAGAGCCAGGCGGATGAGCAGTTCTTC